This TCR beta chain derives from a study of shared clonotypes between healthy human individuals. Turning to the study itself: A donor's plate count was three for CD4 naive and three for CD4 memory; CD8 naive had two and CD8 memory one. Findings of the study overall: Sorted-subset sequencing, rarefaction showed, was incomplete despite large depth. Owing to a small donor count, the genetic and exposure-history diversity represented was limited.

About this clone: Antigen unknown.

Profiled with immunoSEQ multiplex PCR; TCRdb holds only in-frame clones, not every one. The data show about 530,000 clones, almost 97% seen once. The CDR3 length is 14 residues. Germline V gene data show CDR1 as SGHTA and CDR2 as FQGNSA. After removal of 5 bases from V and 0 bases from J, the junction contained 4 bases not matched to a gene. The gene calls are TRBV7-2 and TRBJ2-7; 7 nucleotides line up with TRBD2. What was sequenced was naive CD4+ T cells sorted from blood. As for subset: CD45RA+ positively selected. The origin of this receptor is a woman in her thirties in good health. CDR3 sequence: CASSLQRDSYEQYF. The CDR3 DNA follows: TGTGCCAGCAGCCTCCAGCGGGACTCCTACGAGCAGTACTTC.